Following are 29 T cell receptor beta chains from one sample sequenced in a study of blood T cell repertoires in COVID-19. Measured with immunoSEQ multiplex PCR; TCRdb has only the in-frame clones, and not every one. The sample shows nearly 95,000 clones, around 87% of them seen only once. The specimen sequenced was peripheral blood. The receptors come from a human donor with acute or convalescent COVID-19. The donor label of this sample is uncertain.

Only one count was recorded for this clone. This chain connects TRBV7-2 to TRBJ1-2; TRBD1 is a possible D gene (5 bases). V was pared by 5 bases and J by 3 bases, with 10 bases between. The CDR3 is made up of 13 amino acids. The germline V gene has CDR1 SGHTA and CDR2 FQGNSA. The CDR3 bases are TGTGCCAGCAGCGCACAGGCGGACTATGGCTACACCTTC. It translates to CASSAQADYGYTF. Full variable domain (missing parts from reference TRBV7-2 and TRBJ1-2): GAGVSQSPSNKVTEKGKDVELRCDPISGHTALYWYRQSLGQGLEFLIYFQGNSAPDKSGLPSDRFSAERTGGSVSTLTIQRTQQEDSAVYLCASSAQADYGYTFGSGTRLTVV.

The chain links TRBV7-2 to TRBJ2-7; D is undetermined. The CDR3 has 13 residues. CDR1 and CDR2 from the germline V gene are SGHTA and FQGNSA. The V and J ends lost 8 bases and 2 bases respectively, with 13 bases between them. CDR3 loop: CASSNAPPYEQYF. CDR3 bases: TGTGCCAGCTCTAACGCGCCGCCCTACGAGCAGTACTTC.

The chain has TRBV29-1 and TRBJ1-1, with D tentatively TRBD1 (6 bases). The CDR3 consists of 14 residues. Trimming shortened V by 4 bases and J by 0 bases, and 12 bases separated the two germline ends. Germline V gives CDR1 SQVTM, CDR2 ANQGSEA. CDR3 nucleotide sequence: TGCAGCGTTGCTAGACAGGTTATGAACACTGAAGCTTTCTTT. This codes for CSVARQVMNTEAFF.

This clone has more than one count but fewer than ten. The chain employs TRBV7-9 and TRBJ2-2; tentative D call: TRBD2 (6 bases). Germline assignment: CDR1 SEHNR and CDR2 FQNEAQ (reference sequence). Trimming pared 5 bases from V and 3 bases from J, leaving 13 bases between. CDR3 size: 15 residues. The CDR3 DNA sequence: TGTGCCAGCAGCCTCGGGAGCGCGGACACCGGGGAGCTGTTTTTT. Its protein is CASSLGSADTGELFF.

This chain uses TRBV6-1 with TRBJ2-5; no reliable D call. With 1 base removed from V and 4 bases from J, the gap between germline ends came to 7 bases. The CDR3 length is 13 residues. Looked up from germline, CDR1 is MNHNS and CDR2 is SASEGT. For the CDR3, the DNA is TGTGCCAGCAGTGAAGTATGGCTAGAGACCCAGTACTTC. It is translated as CASSEVWLETQYF.

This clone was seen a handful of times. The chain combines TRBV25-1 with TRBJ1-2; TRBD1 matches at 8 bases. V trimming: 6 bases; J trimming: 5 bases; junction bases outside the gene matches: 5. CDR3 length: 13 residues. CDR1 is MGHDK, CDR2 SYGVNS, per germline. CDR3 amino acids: CASSRGQGYGYTF. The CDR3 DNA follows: TGTGCCAGCAGCCGAGGACAGGGATATGGCTACACCTTC.

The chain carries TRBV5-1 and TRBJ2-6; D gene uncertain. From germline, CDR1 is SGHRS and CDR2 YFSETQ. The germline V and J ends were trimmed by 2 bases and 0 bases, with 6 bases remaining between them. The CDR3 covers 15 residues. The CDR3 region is CASSFLSSGANVLTF. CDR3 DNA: TGCGCCAGCAGCTTCCTAAGCTCTGGGGCCAACGTCCTGACTTTC.

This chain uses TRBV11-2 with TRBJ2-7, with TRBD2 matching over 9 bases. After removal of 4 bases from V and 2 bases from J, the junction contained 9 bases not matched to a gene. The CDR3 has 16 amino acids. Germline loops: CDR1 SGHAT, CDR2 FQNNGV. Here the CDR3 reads CASSSTIAGATYEQYF. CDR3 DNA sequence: TGTGCCAGCAGCTCGACTATAGCGGGGGCTACCTACGAGCAGTACTTC.

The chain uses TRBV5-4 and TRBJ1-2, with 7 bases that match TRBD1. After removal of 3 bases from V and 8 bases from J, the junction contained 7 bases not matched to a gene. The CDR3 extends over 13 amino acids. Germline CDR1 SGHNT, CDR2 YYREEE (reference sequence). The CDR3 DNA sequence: TGTGCCAGCAGCTCCGACAGGGTTGGGGGCTACACCTTC. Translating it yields CASSSDRVGGYTF.

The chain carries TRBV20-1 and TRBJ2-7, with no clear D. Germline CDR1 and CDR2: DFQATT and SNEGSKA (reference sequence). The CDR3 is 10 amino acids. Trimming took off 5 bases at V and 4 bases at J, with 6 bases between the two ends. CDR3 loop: CSAATYEQYF. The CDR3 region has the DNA TGCAGTGCTGCGACATACGAGCAGTACTTC.

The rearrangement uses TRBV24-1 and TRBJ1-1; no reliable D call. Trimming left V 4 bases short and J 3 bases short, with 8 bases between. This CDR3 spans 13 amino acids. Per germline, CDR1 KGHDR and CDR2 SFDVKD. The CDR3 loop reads CATSENSYTEAFF. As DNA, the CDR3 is TGTGCCACCAGTGAAAACTCATACACTGAAGCTTTCTTT.

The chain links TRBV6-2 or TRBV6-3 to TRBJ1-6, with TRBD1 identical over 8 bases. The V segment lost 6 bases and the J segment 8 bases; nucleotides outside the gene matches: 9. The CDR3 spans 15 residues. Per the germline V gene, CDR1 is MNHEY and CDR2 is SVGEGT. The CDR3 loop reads CASSSSDRGDSPLHF. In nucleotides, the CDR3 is TGTGCCAGCAGCTCCTCCGACAGGGGTGATTCACCCCTCCACTTT.

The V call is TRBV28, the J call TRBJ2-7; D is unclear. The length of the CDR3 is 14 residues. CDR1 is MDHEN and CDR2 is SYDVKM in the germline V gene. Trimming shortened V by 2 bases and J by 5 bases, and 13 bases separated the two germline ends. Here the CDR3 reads CASSLQAGLHEQYF. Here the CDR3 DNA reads TGTGCCAGCAGTTTACAGGCAGGTCTGCACGAGCAGTACTTC. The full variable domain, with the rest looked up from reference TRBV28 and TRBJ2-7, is DVKVTQSSRYLVKRTGEKVFLECVQDMDHENMFWYRQDPGLGLRLIYFSYDVKMKEKGDIPEGYSVSREKKERFSLILESASTNQTSMYLCASSLQAGLHEQYFGPGTRLTVT.

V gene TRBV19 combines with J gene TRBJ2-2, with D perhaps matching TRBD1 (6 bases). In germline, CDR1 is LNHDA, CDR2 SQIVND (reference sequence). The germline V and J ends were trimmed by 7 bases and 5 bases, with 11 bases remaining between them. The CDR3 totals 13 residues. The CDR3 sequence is CASKNRATGELFF. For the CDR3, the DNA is TGTGCCAGTAAGAACAGGGCTACCGGGGAGCTGTTTTTT.

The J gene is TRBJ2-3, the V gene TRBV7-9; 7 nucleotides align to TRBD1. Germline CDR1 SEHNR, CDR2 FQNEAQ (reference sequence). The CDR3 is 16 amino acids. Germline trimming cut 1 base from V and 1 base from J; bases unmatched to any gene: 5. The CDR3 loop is CASSLGRGIGTDTQYF. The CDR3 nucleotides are TGTGCCAGCAGCTTAGGCAGGGGGATCGGCACAGATACGCAGTATTTT.

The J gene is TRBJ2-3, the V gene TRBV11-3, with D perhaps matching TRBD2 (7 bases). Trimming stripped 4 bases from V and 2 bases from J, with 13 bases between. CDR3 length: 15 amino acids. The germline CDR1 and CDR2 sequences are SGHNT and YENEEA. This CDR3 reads CASSYGGHSTDTQYF. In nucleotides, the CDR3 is TGTGCCAGCAGCTACGGGGGGCATTCCACAGATACGCAGTATTTT.

CDR3 region: CATATGGHTEAFF. The CDR3 DNA is TGTGCCACCGCGACAGGGGGCCATACTGAAGCTTTCTTT. The chain joins TRBV6-5 to TRBJ1-1; 10 nucleotides line up with TRBD1. Germline V gene lookup returns CDR1 MNHEY and CDR2 SVGAGI. This CDR3 has 13 residues. Trimming took 10 bases from V and 5 from J; bases not matched to a gene: 7.

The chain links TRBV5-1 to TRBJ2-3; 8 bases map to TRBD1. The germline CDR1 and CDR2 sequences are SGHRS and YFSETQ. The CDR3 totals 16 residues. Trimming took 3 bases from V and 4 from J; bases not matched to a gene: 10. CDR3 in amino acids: CASSSPGQVNADTQYF. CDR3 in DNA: TGCGCCAGCAGCTCGCCGGGACAGGTTAATGCAGATACGCAGTATTTT.

The CDR3 protein is CASSMRVSGTEAFF. The CDR3 coding sequence is TGTGCCAGCAGCATGAGGGTAAGTGGCACTGAAGCTTTCTTT. This chain links TRBV21-1 with TRBJ1-1. TRBV21-1 is assigned pseudogene status. The CDR3 sequence is 14 residues long.

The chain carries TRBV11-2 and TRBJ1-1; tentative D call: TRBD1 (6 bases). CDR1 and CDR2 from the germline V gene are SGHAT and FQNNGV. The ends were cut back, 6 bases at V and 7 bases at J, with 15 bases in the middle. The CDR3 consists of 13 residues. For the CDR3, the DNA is TGTGCCAGCAGACCCCAAGGGACAAGTGAAGCTTTCTTT. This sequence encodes CASRPQGTSEAFF.

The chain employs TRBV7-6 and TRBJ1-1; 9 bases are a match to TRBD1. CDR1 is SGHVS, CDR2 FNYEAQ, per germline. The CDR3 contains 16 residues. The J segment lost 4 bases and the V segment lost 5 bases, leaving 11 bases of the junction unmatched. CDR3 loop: CASSRQVQGAGTEAFF. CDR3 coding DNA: TGTGCCAGCAGCCGCCAAGTACAGGGGGCAGGCACTGAAGCTTTCTTT.

CDR3 DNA: TGCGCCAGCAGCTTACAGGGGAACACCGGGGAGCTGTTTTTT. This gives the protein CASSLQGNTGELFF. The V gene is TRBV5-1, the J gene TRBJ2-2, with D maybe TRBD1 (6 bases). The CDR3 is 14 residues long. The germline gives CDR1 SGHRS, CDR2 YFSETQ. V gave up 2 bases and J gave up 1 base, with 6 bases separating them.

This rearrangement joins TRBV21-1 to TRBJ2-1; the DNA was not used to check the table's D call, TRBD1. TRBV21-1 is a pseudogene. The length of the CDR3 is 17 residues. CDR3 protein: CASSKVCQGFFYNEQFF. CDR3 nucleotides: TGTGCCAGCAGCAAAGTTTGCCAGGGCTTCTTCTACAATGAGCAGTTCTTC.

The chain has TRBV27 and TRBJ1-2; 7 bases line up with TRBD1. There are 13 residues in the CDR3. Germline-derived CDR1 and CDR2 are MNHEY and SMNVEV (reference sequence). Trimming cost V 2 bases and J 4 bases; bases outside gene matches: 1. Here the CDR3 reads CASSLRDSYGYTF. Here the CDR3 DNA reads TGTGCCAGCAGTTTAAGGGACAGCTATGGCTACACCTTC.

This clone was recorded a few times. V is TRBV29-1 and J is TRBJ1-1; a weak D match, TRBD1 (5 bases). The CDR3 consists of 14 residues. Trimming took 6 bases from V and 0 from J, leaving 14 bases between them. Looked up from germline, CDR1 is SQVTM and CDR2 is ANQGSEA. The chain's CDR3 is CSVFLQALNTEAFF. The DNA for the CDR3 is TGCAGCGTGTTTTTACAGGCGTTGAACACTGAAGCTTTCTTT.

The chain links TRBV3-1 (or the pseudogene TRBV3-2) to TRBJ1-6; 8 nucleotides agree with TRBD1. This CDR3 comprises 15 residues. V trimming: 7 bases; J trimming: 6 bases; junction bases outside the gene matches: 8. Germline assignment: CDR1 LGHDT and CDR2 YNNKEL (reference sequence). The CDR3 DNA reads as TGTGCCAGCAAACAGGAGGGACAGGCTAATTCACCCCTCCACTTT. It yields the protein CASKQEGQANSPLHF.

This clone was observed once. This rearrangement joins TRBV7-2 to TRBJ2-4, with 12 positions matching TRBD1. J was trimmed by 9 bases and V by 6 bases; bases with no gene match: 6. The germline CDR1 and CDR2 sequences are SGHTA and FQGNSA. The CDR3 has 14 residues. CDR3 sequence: CASSSGTGGIIQYF. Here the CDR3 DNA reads TGTGCCAGCAGTTCCGGGACAGGGGGCATCATTCAGTACTTC. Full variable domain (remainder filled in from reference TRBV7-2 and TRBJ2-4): GAGVSQSPSNKVTEKGKDVELRCDPISGHTALYWYRQSLGQGLEFLIYFQGNSAPDKSGLPSDRFSAERTGGSVSTLTIQRTQQEDSAVYLCASSSGTGGIIQYFGAGTRLSVL.

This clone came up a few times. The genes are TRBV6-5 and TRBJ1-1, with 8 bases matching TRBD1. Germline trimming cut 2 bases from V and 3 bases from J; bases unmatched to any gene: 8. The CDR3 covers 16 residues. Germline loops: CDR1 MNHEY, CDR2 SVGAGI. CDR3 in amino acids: CASSYRLRGPDTEAFF. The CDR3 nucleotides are TGTGCCAGCAGTTACAGACTCAGGGGGCCTGACACTGAAGCTTTCTTT.

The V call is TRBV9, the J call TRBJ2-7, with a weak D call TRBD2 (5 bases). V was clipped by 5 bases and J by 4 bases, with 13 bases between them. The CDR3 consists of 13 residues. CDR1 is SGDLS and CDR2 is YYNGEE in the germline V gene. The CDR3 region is CASSTGIGYEQYF. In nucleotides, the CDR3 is TGTGCCAGCAGTACCGGGATAGGGTACGAGCAGTACTTC.